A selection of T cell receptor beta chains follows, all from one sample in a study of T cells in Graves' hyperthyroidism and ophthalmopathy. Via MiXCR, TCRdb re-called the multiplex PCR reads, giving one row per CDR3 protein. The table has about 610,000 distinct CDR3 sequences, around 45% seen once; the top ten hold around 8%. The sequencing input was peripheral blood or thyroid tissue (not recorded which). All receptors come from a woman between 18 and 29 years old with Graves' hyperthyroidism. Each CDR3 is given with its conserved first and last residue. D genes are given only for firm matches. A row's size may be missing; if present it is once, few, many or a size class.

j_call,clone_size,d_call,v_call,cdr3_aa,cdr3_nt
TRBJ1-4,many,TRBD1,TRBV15,CATSRVRGGTVRILFF,TGTGCCACCAGCAGAGTGCGGGGCGGGACAGTGAGGATCCTGTTTTTT
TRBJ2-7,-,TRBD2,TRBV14,CASLGGLATHEQYF,TGTGCCAGCTTAGGGGGACTAGCGACTCACGAGCAGTACTTC
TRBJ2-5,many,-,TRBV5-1,CASSSTRWEETQYF,TGCGCCAGCAGCTCAACCCGCTGGGAGGAGACCCAGTACTTC
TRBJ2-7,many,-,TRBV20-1,CSARVIQGSATYEQYF,TGCAGTGCTAGAGTTATTCAGGGCAGCGCGACCTACGAGCAGTACTTC
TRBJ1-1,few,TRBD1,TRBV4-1,CASSPGGGGQATEAFF,TGCGCCAGCAGCCCAGGGGGAGGGGGACAAGCCACTGAAGCTTTCTTT
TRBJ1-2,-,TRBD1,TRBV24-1,CATSDLRQGSYGYTF,TGTGCCACCAGTGATCTCCGACAGGGGTCCTATGGCTACACCTTC
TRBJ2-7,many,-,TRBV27,CASSTLAEGDYEQYF,TGTGCCAGCAGTACGCTAGCGGAGGGGGACTACGAGCAGTACTTC
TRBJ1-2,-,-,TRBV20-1,CSARDNRANGYTF,TGCAGTGCTAGAGATAACAGGGCAAATGGCTACACCTTC
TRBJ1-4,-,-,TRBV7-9,CASSLVDFEKLFF,TGTGCCAGCAGCTTAGTTGACTTCGAAAAACTGTTTTTT
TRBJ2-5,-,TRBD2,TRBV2,CASSELSIAGTGEETQYF,TGTGCCAGCAGTGAACTTAGCATAGCGGGCACGGGGGAAGAGACCCAGTACTTC
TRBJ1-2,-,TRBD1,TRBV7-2,CASSPTGEGYGYTF,TGTGCCAGCAGCCCCACAGGGGAAGGCTATGGCTACACCTTC
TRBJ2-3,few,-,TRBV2,CASSQSSTDTQYF,TGTGCCAGCAGTCAGAGTAGCACAGATACGCAGTATTTT
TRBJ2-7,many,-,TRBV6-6,CASSYSDHYEQYF,TGTGCCAGCAGTTACTCGGATCACTACGAGCAGTACTTC
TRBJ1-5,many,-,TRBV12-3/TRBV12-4,CASSFQSGAGNQPQHF,TGTGCCAGCAGTTTCCAGTCAGGGGCGGGTAATCAGCCCCAGCATTTT
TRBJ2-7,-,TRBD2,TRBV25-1,CASKPGLAGGQDEQYF,TGTGCCAGCAAACCGGGACTAGCGGGAGGACAAGACGAGCAGTACTTC
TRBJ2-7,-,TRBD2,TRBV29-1,CSYGEGRFSYEQYF,TGCAGTTACGGGGAGGGACGGTTCTCGTACGAGCAGTACTTC
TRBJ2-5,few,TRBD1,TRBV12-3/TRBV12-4,CASTVASGTEKETQYF,TGTGCCAGCACCGTGGCCTCCGGGACAGAGAAAGAGACCCAGTACTTC
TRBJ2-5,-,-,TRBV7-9,CASSPNGGETQYF,TGTGCCAGCAGCCCAAACGGAGGAGAGACCCAGTACTTC
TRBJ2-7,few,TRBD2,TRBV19,CASSIYGSAGAYEQYF,TGTGCCAGTAGTATATATGGTTCAGCGGGAGCCTACGAGCAGTACTTC
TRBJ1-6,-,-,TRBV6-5,CASSTIGGSPLHF,TGTGCCAGCAGTACCATCGGAGGCTCACCCCTCCACTTT
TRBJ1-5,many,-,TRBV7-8,CASSLGSADYSNQPQHF,TGTGCCAGCAGCTTAGGTTCAGCGGATTATAGCAATCAGCCCCAGCATTTT
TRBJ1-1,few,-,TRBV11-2,CASSKELAPNNEQFF,TGTGCCAGCAGCAAGGAGTTAGCGCCTAACAATGAGCAGTTCTTT
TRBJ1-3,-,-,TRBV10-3,CAPLGGAGNTIYF,TGTGCCCCCCTGGGGGGCGCTGGAAACACCATATATTTT
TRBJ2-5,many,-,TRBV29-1,CSVPWGIPETQYF,TGCAGCGTCCCTTGGGGCATTCCAGAGACCCAGTACTTC
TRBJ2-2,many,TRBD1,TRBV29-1,CSVIGQGTGELFF,TGCAGCGTTATCGGACAGGGGACCGGGGAGCTGTTTTTT
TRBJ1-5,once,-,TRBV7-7,CASSSSGRQPQHF,TGTGCCAGCAGCTCTAGCGGGAGGCAACCCCAGCATTTT
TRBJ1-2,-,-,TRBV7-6,CASSLVAVYGYTF,TGTGCCAGCAGCTTGGTGGCGGTCTATGGCTACACCTTC
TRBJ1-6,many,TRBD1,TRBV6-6,CASSYEGQGSSPLHF,TGTGCCAGCAGTTACGAGGGACAGGGAAGTTCACCCCTCCACTTT
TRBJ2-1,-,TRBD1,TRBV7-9,CASSSPGGEEWYNEQFF,TGTGCCAGCAGCTCACCAGGGGGAGAAGAATGGTACAATGAGCAGTTCTTC
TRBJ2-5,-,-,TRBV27,CASSTGLPQETQYF,TGTGCCAGCAGTACAGGGTTGCCCCAAGAGACCCAGTACTTC
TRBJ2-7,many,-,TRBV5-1,CASSSTGREQYF,TGCGCCAGCAGCTCCACCGGCCGGGAGCAGTACTTC
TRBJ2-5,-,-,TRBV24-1,CATSDSDVPQETQYF,TGTGCCACCAGTGATTCGGACGTTCCCCAAGAGACCCAGTACTTC
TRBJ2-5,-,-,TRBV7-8,CASSAPSGTQYF,TGTGCCAGCAGCGCCCCCTCCGGGACCCAGTACTTC
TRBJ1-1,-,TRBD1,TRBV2,CASSLVTGGPPEAFF,TGTGCCAGCAGTCTTGTCACAGGGGGCCCACCTGAAGCTTTCTTT
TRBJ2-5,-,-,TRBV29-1,CSGPFQETQYF,TGCAGCGGGCCATTCCAAGAGACCCAGTACTTC
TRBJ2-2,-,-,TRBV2,CASSLGGEGTGELFF,TGTGCCAGCAGTTTAGGTGGTGAGGGGACCGGGGAGCTGTTTTTT
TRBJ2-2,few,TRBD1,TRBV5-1,CASSSYRQGGELFF,TGCGCCAGCAGCTCATACAGACAGGGAGGGGAGCTGTTTTTT
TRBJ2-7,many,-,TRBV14,CASSQLQGLAEQYF,TGTGCCAGCAGCCAATTACAGGGCCTCGCCGAGCAGTACTTC
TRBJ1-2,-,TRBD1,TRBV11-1,CASSLPLTGGSGYTF,TGTGCCAGCAGCTTACCCCTAACAGGGGGCTCTGGCTACACCTTC
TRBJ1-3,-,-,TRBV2,CASSPRTSTGNTIYF,TGTGCCAGCAGCCCGAGGACATCGACTGGAAACACCATATATTTT
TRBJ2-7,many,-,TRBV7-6,CASSQYNTGADEQYF,TGTGCCAGCAGCCAATATAACACTGGGGCTGACGAGCAGTACTTC
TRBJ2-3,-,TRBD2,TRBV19,CASSIMGGLVSTDTQYF,TGTGCCAGTAGTATAATGGGAGGACTAGTTAGCACAGATACGCAGTATTTT
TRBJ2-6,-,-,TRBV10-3,CAISEKGRNSGANVLTF,TGTGCCATCAGTGAGAAAGGGAGGAACTCTGGGGCCAACGTCCTGACTTTC
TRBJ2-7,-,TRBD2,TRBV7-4,CASSLVGTSGIDEQYF,TGTGCCAGCAGCTTAGTTGGGACTAGCGGGATCGACGAGCAGTACTTC
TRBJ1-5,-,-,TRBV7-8,CASSLVGHQPQHF,TGTGCCAGCAGCTTAGTGGGTCACCAGCCCCAGCATTTT
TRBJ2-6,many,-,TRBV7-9,CASSGTVSSGANVLTF,TGTGCCAGCAGCGGGACGGTGAGCTCTGGGGCCAACGTCCTGACTTTC
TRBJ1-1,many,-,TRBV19,CASRDAGYTEAFF,TGTGCCAGTAGAGATGCAGGCTACACTGAAGCTTTCTTT
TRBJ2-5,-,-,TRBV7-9,CAGSSPGTQYF,TGTGCCGGCAGTTCACCCGGGACCCAGTACTTC
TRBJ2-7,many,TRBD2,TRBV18,CASSPGLANYEQYF,TGTGCCAGCAGCCCGGGACTAGCAAACTACGAGCAGTACTTC
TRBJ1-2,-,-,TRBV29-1,CSVDDGPGYTF,TGCAGCGTTGATGACGGACCGGGCTACACCTTC
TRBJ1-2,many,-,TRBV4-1,CASSQEGRTNYGYTF,TGCGCCAGCAGCCAAGAGGGACGGACGAACTATGGCTACACCTTC